This paragraph reports one T cell receptor (beta chain). The source of the sample is a study of response to subunit inactivated influenza vaccine. Germline CDR1 is ENHRY and CDR2 is SYGVKD. J was trimmed by 5 bases and V by 6 bases; bases with no gene match: 7. The CDR3 is 14 amino acids. TCRdb used MiXCR to reprocess the RT-PCR reads, holding one entry per CDR3 protein. The data contain just under 550,000 distinct CDR3 sequences, around 21% of them singletons. Separately, the same data were catalogued under a study of T cells expressing NK-cell markers. This second report adds: TCR beta libraries carry UMIs added by 5'RACE template switching. Anti-gamma-delta TCR antibody use in several experiments restricted sorting to alpha-beta TCR T cells. NKG2C+ dominant clonotype frequencies in five or six donors were 1.0-7.0% of CD8+ T cells.

The V gene is TRBV10-3, the J gene TRBJ2-1, with 7 bases matching TRBD1. Sequenced here: CD4+ T cells sorted from PBMCs, sampled about 11 days after vaccination. This receptor was obtained from a man in his fifties who received an inactivated influenza vaccine. CDR3 DNA: TGTGCCATCAGACTCGGGACAGATAACAATGAGCAGTTCTTC. Encoded protein: CAIRLGTDNNEQFF.